The following is a T cell receptor beta chain sequence with its context. Blood samples measuring roughly 2.3 ml were taken per donor. The data were obtained in a study of monozygotic twins with inflammatory bowel disease. TCRdb reprocessed the 5' RACE reads and reports one entry per CDR3 protein, with no DNA. The specimen's table records about 160,000 distinct CDR3 sequences. The CDR3 extends over 16 amino acids. Germline V gene data show CDR1 as SGHTA and CDR2 as FQGNSA. The receptor was isolated from a human donor with ulcerative colitis or Crohn's disease, or a healthy co-twin of an affected twin (not recorded which). V usage is TRBV7-2 and J usage is TRBJ2-2; the D gene TCRdb calls, TRBD1, cannot be checked with no DNA. The sequenced material came from blood. The CDR3 region is CASSPKTGLNTGELFF.